This T cell receptor (beta chain) was profiled in a study of human T cells and chemical hapten exposure. General study results and limits: Counts of expanded TCRs at PT1 were positively correlated with patch test score. DPC sensitization did not alter TCRs above 1 in 1000 frequency. Expanded TCRs produced significantly more large CDR3 similarity clusters than controls did.

Time point in this sample: patch test 2, 6 weeks after DPC sensitization. Treatment given: therapeutic diphenylcyclopropenone sensitization with weekly scalp DPC. Each donor was an alopecia patient between 18 and 70 years of age who qualified for DPC. This clonotype was recorded many times. The antigen is not known. TCRdb used MiXCR to reprocess the RACE reads, holding one entry per CDR3 protein. The sample carries approximately 110,000 distinct CDR3 sequences, 9% to 9.5% recorded once. This sequence was found in a woman in her thirties or forties with alopecia areata. Some clones in this sample may be carry-over from other donors' samples. The sample consisted of whole blood, taken in connection with sensitization to the hapten diphenylcyclopropenone (DPC).

CDR3 amino acids: CASEPTSGGLGEQYF. The CDR3 DNA reads as TGTGCCAGCGAACCGACTAGCGGGGGTCTCGGCGAGCAGTACTTC. This chain joins TRBV28 and TRBJ2-7, with 12 positions matching TRBD2. V shed 8 bases and J 6 bases; nucleotides not matched to a gene: 11. From germline, CDR1 is MDHEN and CDR2 SYDVKM. The CDR3 is 15 residues long.